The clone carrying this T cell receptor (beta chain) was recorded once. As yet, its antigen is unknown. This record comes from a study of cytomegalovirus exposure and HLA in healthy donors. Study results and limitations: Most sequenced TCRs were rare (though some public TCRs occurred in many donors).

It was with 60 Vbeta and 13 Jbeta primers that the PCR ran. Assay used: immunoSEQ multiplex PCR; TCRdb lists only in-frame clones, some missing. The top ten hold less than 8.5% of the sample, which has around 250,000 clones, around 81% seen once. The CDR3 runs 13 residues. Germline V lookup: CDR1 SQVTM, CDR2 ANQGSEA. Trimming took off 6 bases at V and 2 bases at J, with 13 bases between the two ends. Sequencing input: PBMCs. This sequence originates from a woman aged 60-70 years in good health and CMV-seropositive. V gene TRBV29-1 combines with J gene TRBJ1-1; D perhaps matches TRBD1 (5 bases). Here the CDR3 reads CSVRGVLNTEAFF. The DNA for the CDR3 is TGCAGCGTGCGGGGGGTGTTAAACACTGAAGCTTTCTTT.